This is a list of T cell receptor beta chains from one sample in a study of T cell repertoires in cytomegalovirus infection. MiXCR, applied by TCRdb to the reads, yields one record per CDR3 protein. This table has 200,000 to 250,000 distinct CDR3 sequences, 6% to 8% appearing once. Sequencing was done on a sample of PBMCs. These receptors were collected from a human donor in good health (CMV status not recorded). Some clones in this sample may be carry-over from other donors' samples. CDR3s include the opening cysteine and the closing phenylalanine or tryptophan. The D gene is left open where the match is weak. Size values are once, few and many counts, or a class for expanded clones, and some rows have none.

size,V,J,D,CDR3,DNA
many,TRBV12-3/TRBV12-4,TRBJ1-5,TRBD1,CASSGTGRNQPQHF,TGTGCCAGCAGTGGGACAGGGAGAAATCAGCCCCAGCATTTT
-,TRBV7-9,TRBJ2-7,-,CASSLVVGPNHEQYF,TGTGCCAGCAGCCTTGTTGTGGGACCAAACCACGAGCAGTACTTC
few,TRBV2,TRBJ2-4,TRBD2,CASGPGGVDIQYF,TGTGCCAGTGGGCCGGGGGGGGTGGACATTCAGTACTTC
many,TRBV4-1,TRBJ1-2,TRBD1,CASSLSGQGASYGYTF,TGCGCCAGCAGCCTCTCGGGACAGGGGGCGAGCTATGGCTACACCTTC
-,TRBV10-3,TRBJ2-4,-,CAISEPGIHGGKNIQYF,TGTGCCATCAGTGAGCCCGGGATCCACGGGGGCAAAAACATTCAGTACTTC
many,TRBV7-9,TRBJ1-2,TRBD1,CASSLRDRTNYGYTF,TGTGCCAGCAGCTTAAGGGACAGGACCAACTATGGCTACACCTTC
many,TRBV20-1,TRBJ1-4,-,CSARDPTNEKLFF,TGCAGTGCTAGAGATCCAACTAATGAAAAACTGTTTTTT
many,TRBV23-1,TRBJ2-1,TRBD1,CASSQSGTACKQFF,TGCGCCAGCAGTCAATCGGGGACAGCTTGTAAGCAGTTCTTC
many,TRBV29-1,TRBJ2-6,-,CSVDEGQTGANVLTF,TGCAGCGTTGATGAAGGGCAGACTGGGGCCAACGTCCTGACTTTC
-,TRBV10-3,TRBJ1-1,TRBD1,CAITTDRVGTEAFF,TGTGCCATCACCACTGACAGGGTGGGGACTGAAGCTTTCTTT
-,TRBV6-2/TRBV6-3,TRBJ1-2,TRBD1,CASTPDRVLSGYTF,TGTGCCAGCACCCCGGACAGGGTGCTGTCTGGCTACACCTTC
many,TRBV30,TRBJ2-7,-,CASSTETYEQYF,TGTGCCTCCTCGACAGAAACCTACGAGCAGTACTTC
-,TRBV6-2/TRBV6-3,TRBJ2-3,-,CASSYSDSYSTDTQYF,TGTGCCAGCAGTTACTCCGACAGTTATAGCACAGATACGCAGTATTTT
-,TRBV28,TRBJ2-7,-,CASSPPGTWGGYEQYF,TGTGCCAGCAGTCCTCCAGGGACATGGGGGGGCTACGAGCAGTACTTC
many,TRBV5-6,TRBJ2-1,-,CASSIDPYNEQFF,TGTGCCAGCAGCATCGACCCCTACAATGAGCAGTTCTTC
many,TRBV6-6,TRBJ2-1,TRBD2,CASSYLGLAGGFEQFF,TGTGCCAGCAGTTACCTGGGACTAGCGGGGGGGTTTGAGCAGTTCTTC
many,TRBV7-2,TRBJ2-7,TRBD1,CASSVRDRSYEQYF,TGTGCCAGCAGCGTCCGGGACAGGTCCTACGAGCAGTACTTC
many,TRBV29-1,TRBJ1-3,TRBD1,CSVDPGQGGNSGNTIYF,TGCAGCGTCGACCCCGGACAGGGAGGCAACTCTGGAAACACCATATATTTT
many,TRBV6-4,TRBJ2-1,-,CASSEEAGFGEQFF,TGTGCCAGCAGTGAAGAAGCCGGTTTTGGTGAGCAGTTCTTC
many,TRBV7-2,TRBJ2-3,-,CASSFSTDTQYF,TGTGCCAGCAGCTTTAGCACAGATACGCAGTATTTT
few,TRBV2,TRBJ2-2,-,CASSRQTANTGELFF,TGTGCCAGCAGCCGACAGACCGCGAACACCGGGGAGCTGTTTTTT
few,TRBV18,TRBJ1-1,-,CASSPLEANTEAFF,TGTGCCAGCTCACCATTAGAGGCGAACACTGAAGCTTTCTTT
many,TRBV6-6,TRBJ2-1,TRBD1,CASSYWGRDRGLYNEQFF,TGTGCCAGCAGTTACTGGGGTCGGGACAGGGGGCTGTACAATGAGCAGTTCTTC
few,TRBV29-1,TRBJ2-6,-,CSVEVSGANVLTF,TGCAGCGTTGAGGTCTCTGGGGCCAACGTCCTGACTTTC
few,TRBV5-8,TRBJ1-2,-,CASSLAGRGKLSYTF,TGTGCCAGCAGCTTGGCCGGAAGGGGGAAATTAAGCTACACCTTC